In this sample, the clone carrying this TCR beta chain turned up many times. Its antigen is not identified. The germline V gene encodes CDR1 MGHRA and CDR2 YSYEKL. With 1 base removed from V and 6 bases from J, the gap between germline ends came to 25 bases. CDR3 length: 19 amino acids. The source of the sample is a study of T-cell reconstitution after alpha-beta-depleted transplantation in children. Using unique molecular identifiers, the investigators prepared the TCRbeta library. TCRdb independently ran MiXCR on the PCR reads; one entry per CDR3 protein. This table has 600,000 to 700,000 distinct CDR3 sequences, less than 15% appearing once. Whole-study findings and limits: There were reportedly several hundred expanded graft clones from which alpha-beta T cells came about two months after transplant. Newly made T cells mostly supplied T-cell counts and diversity one year after transplant.

V and J are TRBV4-1 and TRBJ2-1; D is possibly TRBD1 (5 bases). The receptor comes from a girl aged 2 to 9 with congenital amegakaryocytic thrombocytopenia, due to receive a stem cell transplant. The material was PBMCs, obtained before TCRalphabeta/CD19-depleted stem cell transplant. The CDR3 loop reads CASSQGLAGFRFVGNEQFF. CDR3 in DNA: TGCGCCAGCAGCCAAGGGTTGGCAGGGTTCAGGTTTGTGGGCAATGAGCAGTTCTTC.